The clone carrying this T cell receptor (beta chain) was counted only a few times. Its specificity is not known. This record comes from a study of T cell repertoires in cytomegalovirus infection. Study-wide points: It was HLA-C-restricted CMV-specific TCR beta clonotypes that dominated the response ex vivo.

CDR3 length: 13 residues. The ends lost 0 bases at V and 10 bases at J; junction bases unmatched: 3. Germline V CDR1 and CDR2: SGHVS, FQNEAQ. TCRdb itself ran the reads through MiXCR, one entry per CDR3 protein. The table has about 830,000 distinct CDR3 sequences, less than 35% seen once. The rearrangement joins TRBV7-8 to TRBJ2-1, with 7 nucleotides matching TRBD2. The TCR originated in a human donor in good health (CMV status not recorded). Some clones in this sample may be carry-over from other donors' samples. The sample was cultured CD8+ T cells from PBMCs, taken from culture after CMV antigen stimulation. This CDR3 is CASSLAGTTEQFF. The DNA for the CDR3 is TGTGCCAGCAGCTTAGCGGGGACTACCGAGCAGTTCTTC. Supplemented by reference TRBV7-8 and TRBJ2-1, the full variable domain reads GAGVSQSPRYKVAKRGQDVALRCDPISGHVSLFWYQQALGQGPEFLTYFQNEAQLDKSGLPSDRFFAERPEGSVSTLKIQRTQQEDSAVYLCASSLAGTTEQFFGPGTRLTVL.